Below, 6 T cell receptor beta chains from the same sample are listed, as sequenced in a study of shared clonotypes between healthy human individuals. Produced via immunoSEQ multiplex PCR; TCRdb's table is partial and in-frame only. This sample has around 1.1 million clones; roughly 74% occur once, and the top ten carry roughly 0.57%. Material: memory CD4+ T cells from PBMCs. The subset: CD45RA-negative fraction. The receptor source for this set is a man aged 18 to 30 in good health. Some clones in this sample may be carry-over from other donors' samples.

V usage is TRBV6-6 and J usage is TRBJ2-1; D gene ambiguous. CDR3 size: 12 residues. Germline CDR1 and CDR2: MNHNY and SVGAGI (reference sequence). Trimming left V 6 bases short and J 3 bases short, with 6 bases between. The CDR3 bases are TGTGCCAGCAGCACAGACTACAATGAGCAGTTCTTC. Translated: CASSTDYNEQFF.

This chain uses TRBV30 with TRBJ2-7; tentatively, D is TRBD2 (6 bases). V lost 0 bases and J lost 6, with 33 bases in between. Germline V lookup: CDR1 GTSNPN, CDR2 SVGIG (reference sequence). CDR3 length: 20 amino acids. CDR3 bases: TGTGCCTGGAGTGTAGAGGCCGAGGGCCAGCGGGCGATTCCACACGGCGAGCAGTACTTC. Residues: CAWSVEAEGQRAIPHGEQYF.

Details on this clone: The sample contains more than one DNA sequence encoding this CDR3. The chain couples TRBV18 to TRBJ1-5; 10 bases align to TRBD1. Germline V gene sequence: CDR1 KGHSH, CDR2 LQKENI. CDR3 length: 14 residues. After removal of 3 bases from V and 5 bases from J, the junction contained 1 base not matched to a gene. Here the CDR3 reads CASSPGTGDQPQHF. CDR3 DNA: TGTGCCAGCTCACCTGGGACAGGGGATCAGCCCCAGCATTTT.

The rearrangement links TRBV5-4 to TRBJ2-1; 8 positions agree with TRBD2. The CDR3 is 16 amino acids. Losses at the gene ends were 4 bases for V and 3 bases for J; bases not matched to a gene: 9. Germline V gives CDR1 SGHNT, CDR2 YYREEE (reference sequence). The CDR3 sequence is CASSLREGKHYNEQFF. CDR3 DNA: TGTGCCAGCAGCCTACGGGAGGGGAAACACTACAATGAGCAGTTCTTC.

The gene calls are TRBV19 and TRBJ2-3; TRBD1 is a possible D gene (7 bases). Germline assignment: CDR1 LNHDA and CDR2 SQIVND (reference sequence). CDR3 length: 15 amino acids. V lost 9 bases to trimming and J lost 2 bases, with 18 bases between them. The CDR3 protein is CARPGGGGSTDTQYF. The DNA of the CDR3 is TGTGCCAGACCAGGGGGAGGAGGGTCCACAGATACGCAGTATTTT.

This clone is a singleton in its sample. This chain links TRBV6-4 with TRBJ1-3; D remains unclear. The V gene lost 3 bases and the J gene lost 1 base, with 4 bases spanning the gap. CDR3 length: 13 residues. The germline V gene encodes CDR1 MRHNA and CDR2 SNTAGT. The CDR3 spells CASSEESGNTIYF. CDR3 DNA: TGTGCCAGCAGTGAAGAATCTGGAAACACCATATATTTT.